This T cell receptor beta chain was captured by sequencing in a study of T cells after yellow fever vaccination. Study-wide points: The secondary T-cell response peaked on day 5, not day 15, but was weaker.

This clonotype showed up just a few times. The antigen is undetermined. TCRdb reanalysed the 5' RACE reads using MiXCR and keeps one entry per CDR3 protein. The sample has hundreds of thousands of distinct CDR3 sequences; roughly a fifth are singletons. Germline-derived CDR1 and CDR2 are SEHNR and FQNEAQ (reference sequence). This CDR3 contains 14 residues. Unmatched junction bases numbered 5, after V lost 4 bases and J lost 6 bases. The TCR was taken from a man between 25 and 39 years old who received the YFV17D yellow fever vaccine. The input for sequencing was PBMCs, taken 15 days after the yellow fever booster vaccination. This sequence joins TRBV7-9 and TRBJ2-3, with 9 bases aligning to TRBD2. CDR3 protein: CASSWREGIDTQYF. DNA of the CDR3: TGTGCCAGCAGCTGGCGGGAGGGCATCGATACGCAGTATTTT.